Presented here are 10 T cell receptor beta chains from one specimen sequenced in a study of T cell changes during pregnancy in multiple sclerosis. Assay used: immunoSEQ multiplex PCR; TCRdb lists only in-frame clones, some missing. This sample has 85,000 to 100,000 clones, with approximately 93% found just once. The starting material was peripheral blood, obtained after pregnancy. These receptors all stem from a female donor with multiple sclerosis, enrolled in a pregnancy study.

The CDR3 protein is CASSPSAGGRTQYF. For the CDR3, the DNA is TGTGCCAGCAGTCCCTCGGCCGGGGGACGGACCCAGTACTTC. The V and J genes are TRBV27 and TRBJ2-5, with a possible D match to TRBD2 (6 bases). Germline lookup yields CDR1 MNHEY and CDR2 SMNVEV (reference sequence). Trimming took 5 bases from V and 7 from J, leaving 17 bases between them. The CDR3 is 14 residues long.

The gene calls are TRBV5-5 and TRBJ1-3; 8 bases line up with TRBD1. This CDR3 has 17 residues. Trimming took 3 bases from V and 0 from J; bases not matched to a gene: 8. CDR1 and CDR2 from the germline V gene are SGHKS and YYEKEE (reference sequence). The CDR3 coding sequence is TGTGCCAGCAGCTCCCAGGGGGCGAGGTACTCTGGAAACACCATATATTTT. Its translation: CASSSQGARYSGNTIYF.

This chain uses TRBV5-8 with TRBJ2-1; 10 positions match TRBD2. The CDR3 sequence is 16 residues long. With V trimmed by 0 bases and J by 8 bases, 8 bases remained unmatched. Germline V gene lookup returns CDR1 SGHTS and CDR2 YDEGEE. In DNA form, the CDR3 reads TGTGCCAGCAGCTTGGCCGTTGCTAGCGGGAGTGATGAGCAGTTCTTC. It yields the protein CASSLAVASGSDEQFF.

The chain joins TRBV25-1 to TRBJ2-6; 7 bases align to TRBD1. This CDR3 comprises 12 residues. The germline gives CDR1 MGHDK, CDR2 SYGVNS. V gave up 6 bases and J gave up 11 bases; unmatched junction bases: 4. The CDR3: CASRFQGDVLTF. The CDR3 DNA follows: TGTGCCAGCAGGTTCCAGGGGGACGTCCTGACTTTC.

The V call is TRBV4-3, the J call TRBJ1-5; D unclear. This CDR3 region has 15 residues. Germline CDR1 LGHNA, CDR2 YSLEER. V shed 1 base and J shed 2 bases, with 9 bases lying between them. As DNA, the CDR3 is TGCGCCAGCAGCCAAGGAGGTTTGGGCAATCAGCCCCAGCATTTT. Protein: CASSQGGLGNQPQHF.

This chain uses TRBV19 with TRBJ1-5; 7 bases line up with TRBD1. This CDR3 has 15 amino acids. V was pared by 6 bases and J by 4 bases, with 9 bases of the junction left unmatched. Per the germline V gene, CDR1 is LNHDA and CDR2 is SQIVND (reference sequence). CDR3 nucleotide sequence: TGTGCCAGTAGGAACTACAGGGGCTGGAATCAGCCCCAGCATTTT. It is translated as CASRNYRGWNQPQHF.

The chain recombines TRBV7-9 with TRBJ1-2, with D maybe TRBD1 (5 bases). Looked up from germline, CDR1 is SEHNR and CDR2 is FQNEAQ (reference sequence). V lost 4 bases to trimming and J lost 6 bases, with 12 bases between them. The CDR3 runs to 13 residues. CDR3 sequence (DNA): TGTGCCAGCAGCTCTGGGGGGTCCCATGGCTACACCTTC. Amino acid sequence: CASSSGGSHGYTF.

The genes are TRBV4-1 and TRBJ2-5; D unclear. CDR1 is MGHRA, CDR2 YSYEKL, per germline. The ends were cut back, 1 base at V and 3 bases at J, with 6 bases in the middle. CDR3 length: 13 amino acids. The CDR3 region is CASSQGLKETQYF. CDR3 nucleotide sequence: TGCGCCAGCAGCCAAGGGCTCAAAGAGACCCAGTACTTC.

The chain joins TRBV2 to TRBJ1-2, with 12 bases matching TRBD1. From germline, CDR1 is SNHLY and CDR2 FYNNEI. The V segment lost 4 bases and the J segment 3 bases; nucleotides outside the gene matches: 15. The CDR3 is 19 residues long. CDR3 amino acids: CASSATSGTGGAPDYGYTF. CDR3 coding DNA: TGTGCCAGCAGTGCAACATCCGGGACAGGGGGCGCCCCGGACTATGGCTACACCTTC.

The chain uses TRBV29-1 and TRBJ2-2; the D is unclear. The V end was cut by 2 bases, the J end by 2 bases, with 3 bases between. Germline V gene lookup returns CDR1 SQVTM and CDR2 ANQGSEA. The CDR3 covers 12 residues. CDR3 amino acids: CSVEPNTGELFF. CDR3 coding DNA: TGCAGCGTTGAACCTAACACCGGGGAGCTGTTTTTT.